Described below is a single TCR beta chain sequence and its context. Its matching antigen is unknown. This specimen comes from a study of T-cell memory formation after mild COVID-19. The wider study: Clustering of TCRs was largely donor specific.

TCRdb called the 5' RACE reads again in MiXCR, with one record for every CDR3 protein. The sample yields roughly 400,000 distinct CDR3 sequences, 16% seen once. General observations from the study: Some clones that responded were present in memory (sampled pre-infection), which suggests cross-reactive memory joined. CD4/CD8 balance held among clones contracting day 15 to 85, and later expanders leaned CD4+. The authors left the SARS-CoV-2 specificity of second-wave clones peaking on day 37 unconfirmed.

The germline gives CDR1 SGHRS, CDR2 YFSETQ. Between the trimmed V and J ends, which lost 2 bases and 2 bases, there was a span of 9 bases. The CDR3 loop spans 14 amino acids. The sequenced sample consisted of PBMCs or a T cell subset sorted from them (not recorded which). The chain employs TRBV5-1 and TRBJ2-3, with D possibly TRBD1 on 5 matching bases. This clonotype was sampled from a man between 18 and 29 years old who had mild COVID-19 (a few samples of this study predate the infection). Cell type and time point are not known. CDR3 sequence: CASSFDRYTDTQYF. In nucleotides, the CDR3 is TGCGCCAGCAGCTTTGACAGATACACAGATACGCAGTATTTT.